These T cell receptor beta chains were read from a single sample in a study of beta chain features in type 1 diabetes. Libraries were prepared by immunoSEQ multiplex PCR; TCRdb keeps only in-frame clonotypes and omits some of them. Of some 240,000 clones in the sample, roughly 16% were seen once. The specimen was naive CD4+ T cells from blood. The receptors were gathered from a man aged 25 to 45 with type 1 diabetes. Both conserved end residues are part of each CDR3. The D gene is left open where the match is weak. A clone size is listed for some rows: how often the clone was seen (once, few, many), or a class if it is expanded.

clone_size	d_call	v_call	j_call	cdr3_nt	cdr3_aa
.	TRBD2	TRBV13	TRBJ2-7	TGTGCCAGCAGTGATAGCGGGAACCTCTACGAGCAGTACTTC	CASSDSGNLYEQYF
few	.	TRBV10-3	TRBJ2-5	TGTGCCATCAGTGAGTCGGGTCTCCAAGAGACCCAGTACTTC	CAISESGLQETQYF
.	TRBD2	TRBV9	TRBJ2-1	TGTGCCAGCAGCGTAGTGGGACTAGCGGGGAAATACAATGAGCAGTTCTTC	CASSVVGLAGKYNEQFF
.	TRBD1	TRBV14	TRBJ2-3	TGTGCCAGCAGCCGGGACAGGGCAGATACGCAGTATTTT	CASSRDRADTQYF
once	.	TRBV12-5	TRBJ2-3	TGTGCTAGTGGTTTGGTATCAGATACGCAGTATTTT	CASGLVSDTQYF
few	.	TRBV7-7	TRBJ2-3	TGTGCTAGCAGCTTAGGGCTAGCAGATACGCAGTATTTT	CASSLGLADTQYF
.	.	TRBV2	TRBJ1-1	TGTGCCAGCACGCGTCAGGAGAACACTGAAGCTTTCTTT	CASTRQENTEAFF
.	.	TRBV28	TRBJ1-2	TGTGCCAGCAGCCTCCAGGGTTTGGATGGCTACACCTTC	CASSLQGLDGYTF
few	.	TRBV28	TRBJ2-4	TGTGCCAGCACCAGAAGGGGCTCTACCAAAAACATTCAGTACTTC	CASTRRGSTKNIQYF
.	.	TRBV10-3	TRBJ2-7	TGTGCCATATGCCGGGACCCTATGTACGAGCAGTACTTC	CAICRDPMYEQYF
.	.	TRBV7-2	TRBJ2-1	TGTGCCAGCAGCTTCAGCCAGGGTAATGAGCAGTTCTTC	CASSFSQGNEQFF
few	.	TRBV7-9	TRBJ2-3	TGTGCCAGCAGGGTAGTCGGGGCCCTCCATACGCAGTATTTT	CASRVVGALHTQYF
.	TRBD2	TRBV9	TRBJ2-6	TGTGCCAGCAGCCCAGAGGTAGCGGGAGGGCCCTTTGGGGCCAACGTCCTGACTTTC	CASSPEVAGGPFGANVLTF
few	.	TRBV18	TRBJ1-2	TGTGCCAGCTCACCCTGGACGGGGAATCGTTATGGCTACACCTTC	CASSPWTGNRYGYTF
once	.	TRBV5-1	TRBJ2-4	TGCGCCAGCAGCTTGACTGGAGAAAACATTCAGTACTTC	CASSLTGENIQYF
.	.	TRBV5-4	TRBJ2-1	TGTGCCACCCGTTCCTGGGCTGACAATGAGCAGTTCTTC	CATRSWADNEQFF
few	.	TRBV30	TRBJ1-1	TGTGCCTGGTGCAGGGATTCGAACACTGAAGCTTTCTTT	CAWCRDSNTEAFF
.	.	TRBV18	TRBJ1-4	TGTGCCAGCTCACCACGGGCGGAGGGAAATGAAAAACTGTTTTTT	CASSPRAEGNEKLFF
few	.	TRBV4-1	TRBJ1-3	TGCGCCAGTTCTATAGGGGGAAACACCATATATTTT	CASSIGGNTIYF
.	.	TRBV5-1	TRBJ2-1	TGCGCCAGCAGCTTGGAGGGAGTTGGCAATGAGCAGTTCTTC	CASSLEGVGNEQFF
few	.	TRBV5-1	TRBJ2-5	TGCGCCAGCAGCTTGGGAGGGAATCAAGAGACCCAGTACTTC	CASSLGGNQETQYF
few	.	TRBV25-1	TRBJ1-2	TGTGCCAGCAGTGTCAACAGGGACTATGGCTACACCTTC	CASSVNRDYGYTF
once	TRBD2	TRBV29-1	TRBJ2-3	TGCAGCGCTGGGACTAGCGGAGGTGGCACAGATACGCAGTATTTT	CSAGTSGGGTDTQYF
.	.	TRBV7-9	TRBJ2-3	TGTGCCTCCGACCAGGGGTTTGGGACAGATACGCAGTATTTT	CASDQGFGTDTQYF
.	.	TRBV7-8	TRBJ2-1	TGTGCCAGCAGCCCGAGAGATGGTCGGAATGAGCAGTTCTTC	CASSPRDGRNEQFF
.	.	TRBV29-1	TRBJ2-3	TGCAGCGCACGTATAGCCCTCTCAGATACGCAGTATTTT	CSARIALSDTQYF
.	.	TRBV7-8	TRBJ2-7	TGTGCCAGCAGCTTATATCTTGCGACTGCCTACGAGCAGTACTTC	CASSLYLATAYEQYF
.	.	TRBV5-1	TRBJ2-6	TGCGCCAGCAGCTTGTGGTCCAGCTCCTCTGGGGCCAACGTCCTGACTTTC	CASSLWSSSSGANVLTF
.	TRBD1	TRBV30	TRBJ1-4	TGTGCCTGGAGGCAGGGGGTTTCTAATGAAAAACTGTTTTTT	CAWRQGVSNEKLFF
.	.	TRBV5-1	TRBJ2-3	TGCGCCAGCAGCTTGGGGGCAACCGGGAGCACAGATACGCAGTATTTT	CASSLGATGSTDTQYF
.	.	TRBV7-2	TRBJ2-5	TGTGCCAGCAGCTCAAGACCGGGAGTCCAAGAGACCCAGTACTTC	CASSSRPGVQETQYF
.	.	TRBV25-1	TRBJ2-7	TGTGCCAGCAGTCCCTTACTCCCTCTGCTACTCCTGGCTTACGAGCAGTACTTC	CASSPLLPLLLLAYEQYF
.	TRBD2	TRBV29-1	TRBJ2-7	TGCAGCGCTAACGACCTAGCGGGAGGGATCTACGAGCAGTACTTC	CSANDLAGGIYEQYF
few	TRBD2	TRBV4-3	TRBJ2-3	TGCGCCAGCAGCCAAGACCTAGCGGGACGCACAGATACGCAGTATTTT	CASSQDLAGRTDTQYF
.	TRBD1	TRBV5-6	TRBJ2-7	TGTGCCAGCAGCTTGGAAGACAGGGACGAACAGTACTTC	CASSLEDRDEQYF
.	.	TRBV30	TRBJ1-3	TGTGCCTGGAGTTACGCTGGAAACACCATATATTTT	CAWSYAGNTIYF
few	.	TRBV7-9	TRBJ2-5	TGTGCCAGCAGCCCTTCAGTTTCGTACCAAGAGACCCAGTACTTC	CASSPSVSYQETQYF
.	.	TRBV9	TRBJ2-1	TGTGCCAGCAGCGTAGTTGGGTCGTGGTACAATGAGCAGTTCTTC	CASSVVGSWYNEQFF
once	.	TRBV27	TRBJ2-7	TGTGCCAGCAGTTTAGTTTATGGCGGGCCCTACGAGCAGTACTTC	CASSLVYGGPYEQYF
once	.	TRBV30	TRBJ1-4	TGTGCCTGGGCGGGAAAAAAGGGGGACATAGGTGAAAAACTGTTTTTT	CAWAGKKGDIGEKLFF
few	.	TRBV30	TRBJ1-1	TGTGCCTGGGAAGACAGGCTTAACACTGAAGCTTTCTTT	CAWEDRLNTEAFF
.	TRBD2	TRBV27	TRBJ2-3	TGTGCCAGCAGTTCACCAATAGGGGCGGGAGTTGGGGATACGCAGTATTTT	CASSSPIGAGVGDTQYF
.	TRBD2	TRBV10-2	TRBJ2-1	TGCGCCAGCAGGGAACTAGCGGGACTAACCTACAATGAGCAGTTCTTC	CASRELAGLTYNEQFF
.	TRBD1	TRBV7-6	TRBJ2-4	TGTGCCAGCAGCTCTAGGACAGGGACAAACATTCAGTACTTC	CASSSRTGTNIQYF
few	TRBD2	TRBV5-1	TRBJ2-1	TGCGCCAGCAGCTTCCCTAGCGGGAGGAGCGAGCAGTTCTTC	CASSFPSGRSEQFF
.	TRBD1	TRBV29-1	TRBJ2-4	TGCAGCGTCTCGACAGGGGGCGGGGACATTCAGTACTTC	CSVSTGGGDIQYF
few	TRBD2	TRBV9	TRBJ2-7	TGTGCCAGCAGCGTAGGGATAGCGGGAGAGCACTCCTACGAGCAGTACTTC	CASSVGIAGEHSYEQYF